This T cell receptor beta chain is drawn from a study of blood T cell repertoires in COVID-19. For the study at large: Sources were T cells, B-cell-depleted T cells, or PBMCs; the material itself was cDNA or gDNA.

Germline trimming cut 7 bases from V and 3 bases from J; bases unmatched to any gene: 7. The CDR3 covers 15 residues. Germline V lookup: CDR1 SNHLY, CDR2 FYNNEI. Here immunoSEQ multiplex PCR was the method, and the copy in TCRdb shows in-frame clones only, minus some. The sample consists of about 150,000 clones, more than 80% of them appearing once. Sample: peripheral blood. The chain carries TRBV2 and TRBJ2-3, with 10 bases aligning to TRBD2. This TCR came from a man aged 45-65 years with acute or convalescent COVID-19. The DNA of the CDR3 is TGTGCCAGCACGAGGCTAGCGGGAGCTACAGATACGCAGTATTTT. Translated, it gives CASTRLAGATDTQYF.